The rows below give T cell receptor beta chains drawn from one sample of a study of blood T cells in healthy people across ages. TCRdb called the 5' RACE reads again in MiXCR, with one record for every CDR3 protein. The sample carries approximately 810,000 distinct CDR3 sequences, roughly 40% recorded once. Sequencing was performed on blood. The receptors were sampled from a young man in good health. The CDR3 runs from the conserved cysteine through the conserved F or W. Fields, in order: J gene, V gene, CDR3 protein.

J gene: TRBJ1-1; V gene: TRBV20-1; CDR3 protein: CSARDVAGVDTEAFF
J gene: TRBJ2-4; V gene: TRBV5-1; CDR3 protein: CASRYGQGASLAKNIQYF
J gene: TRBJ1-5; V gene: TRBV4-2; CDR3 protein: CACSQGGAEPQHF
J gene: TRBJ2-5; V gene: TRBV20-1; CDR3 protein: CSAREIGEYNEQYF
J gene: TRBJ1-1; V gene: TRBV5-1; CDR3 protein: CASSLGTRDMNTEAFF
J gene: TRBJ1-1; V gene: TRBV5-1; CDR3 protein: CASSLDGQGTEAFF
J gene: TRBJ2-3; V gene: TRBV20-1; CDR3 protein: CSAEWGGSTDTQYF
J gene: TRBJ2-1; V gene: TRBV7-9; CDR3 protein: CASRPIHTGGEQFF
J gene: TRBJ1-5; V gene: TRBV10-3; CDR3 protein: CAISEPGTNQPQHF
J gene: TRBJ1-2; V gene: TRBV5-1; CDR3 protein: CASSSDTGGFYGYTF
J gene: TRBJ1-6; V gene: TRBV3-1; CDR3 protein: CASNKRDIHNSPLHF
J gene: TRBJ1-2; V gene: TRBV10-3; CDR3 protein: CAISESAGDSYGYTF
J gene: TRBJ2-1; V gene: TRBV7-2; CDR3 protein: CASSSGTGKYNEQFF
J gene: TRBJ2-7; V gene: TRBV7-8; CDR3 protein: CASSLVLGQGSNGYEQYF
J gene: TRBJ1-2; V gene: TRBV7-9; CDR3 protein: CASSLARGEGNYGYTF
J gene: TRBJ1-2; V gene: TRBV12-3/TRBV12-4; CDR3 protein: CASSLLGQGMGGYTF
J gene: TRBJ2-5; V gene: TRBV7-8; CDR3 protein: CASSLEEGGGRETQYF
J gene: TRBJ1-1; V gene: TRBV5-1; CDR3 protein: CASSQGQGGPNTEAFF
J gene: TRBJ2-7; V gene: TRBV5-6; CDR3 protein: CASSGGTGVVYEQYF
J gene: TRBJ2-3; V gene: TRBV5-1; CDR3 protein: CASSVVGRTDTQYF
J gene: TRBJ2-3; V gene: TRBV2; CDR3 protein: CASTRADRADTQYF
J gene: TRBJ2-7; V gene: TRBV6-5; CDR3 protein: CASAWDDDSYEQYF
J gene: TRBJ2-3; V gene: TRBV9; CDR3 protein: CASQEGDGTDTQYF
J gene: -; V gene: TRBV7-6; CDR3 protein: CASSLEIAGGSYNEQYF
J gene: TRBJ2-7; V gene: TRBV10-3; CDR3 protein: CATGQETRYF
J gene: TRBJ2-3; V gene: TRBV20-1; CDR3 protein: CSASIGSADTQYF
J gene: TRBJ1-1; V gene: TRBV6-5; CDR3 protein: CASSYSGGGVNTEAFF
J gene: TRBJ1-1; V gene: TRBV29-1; CDR3 protein: CSVEGGGMNTEAFF
J gene: TRBJ1-2; V gene: TRBV27; CDR3 protein: CASSSDLQGERGYTF
J gene: -; V gene: TRBV12-3/TRBV12-4; CDR3 protein: CASSLRSGGPSSYNEQYF
J gene: TRBJ1-1; V gene: TRBV5-5; CDR3 protein: CASSLEAMNTEAFF
J gene: TRBJ2-6; V gene: TRBV27; CDR3 protein: CASGQGATGANVLTF
J gene: TRBJ2-5; V gene: TRBV29-1; CDR3 protein: CSVEDQGRNEQYF
J gene: TRBJ2-3; V gene: TRBV29-1; CDR3 protein: CSVEDTGGVADAQYF
J gene: TRBJ2-2; V gene: TRBV12-3/TRBV12-4; CDR3 protein: CASSPAAGGTTGELFF
J gene: TRBJ2-7; V gene: TRBV6-2/TRBV6-3; CDR3 protein: CASSYTDREAYEQYF
J gene: TRBJ2-3; V gene: TRBV20-1; CDR3 protein: CSASSLAGRTDTQYF
J gene: TRBJ1-3; V gene: TRBV20-1; CDR3 protein: CSARDPRSSGNTIYF
J gene: TRBJ2-3; V gene: TRBV5-4; CDR3 protein: CASSFSRVLNTQYF
J gene: TRBJ1-5; V gene: TRBV18; CDR3 protein: CVSSSDSNQPQHF
J gene: TRBJ2-3; V gene: TRBV2; CDR3 protein: CASSGRGPADTQYF
J gene: TRBJ2-7; V gene: TRBV6-1; CDR3 protein: CASSDFRQANYEQYF
J gene: TRBJ2-7; V gene: TRBV19; CDR3 protein: CASSPRGRPSSYEQYF
J gene: TRBJ2-7; V gene: TRBV7-2; CDR3 protein: CASSLVRQELAYEQYF
J gene: TRBJ1-4; V gene: TRBV27; CDR3 protein: CASSFYPDTLTNEKLFF
J gene: TRBJ1-5; V gene: TRBV6-5; CDR3 protein: CASSYLGKSQHF
J gene: TRBJ2-3; V gene: TRBV12-3/TRBV12-4; CDR3 protein: CASSPPSGMSTDAQYF
J gene: TRBJ1-1; V gene: TRBV29-1; CDR3 protein: CSVITGTQAFF
J gene: TRBJ2-1; V gene: TRBV7-2; CDR3 protein: CASSSSSLAGTQFF
J gene: TRBJ2-1; V gene: TRBV5-1; CDR3 protein: CASSAGSKDEQFF
J gene: TRBJ2-7; V gene: TRBV25-1; CDR3 protein: CASSEFGTSYEQYF
J gene: TRBJ2-1; V gene: TRBV25-1; CDR3 protein: CASSGTGPFNEQFF
J gene: TRBJ2-7; V gene: TRBV5-1; CDR3 protein: CASSLTKTGLAGGPNNEQYF
J gene: TRBJ2-3; V gene: TRBV5-1; CDR3 protein: CASSFRREGADTQYF